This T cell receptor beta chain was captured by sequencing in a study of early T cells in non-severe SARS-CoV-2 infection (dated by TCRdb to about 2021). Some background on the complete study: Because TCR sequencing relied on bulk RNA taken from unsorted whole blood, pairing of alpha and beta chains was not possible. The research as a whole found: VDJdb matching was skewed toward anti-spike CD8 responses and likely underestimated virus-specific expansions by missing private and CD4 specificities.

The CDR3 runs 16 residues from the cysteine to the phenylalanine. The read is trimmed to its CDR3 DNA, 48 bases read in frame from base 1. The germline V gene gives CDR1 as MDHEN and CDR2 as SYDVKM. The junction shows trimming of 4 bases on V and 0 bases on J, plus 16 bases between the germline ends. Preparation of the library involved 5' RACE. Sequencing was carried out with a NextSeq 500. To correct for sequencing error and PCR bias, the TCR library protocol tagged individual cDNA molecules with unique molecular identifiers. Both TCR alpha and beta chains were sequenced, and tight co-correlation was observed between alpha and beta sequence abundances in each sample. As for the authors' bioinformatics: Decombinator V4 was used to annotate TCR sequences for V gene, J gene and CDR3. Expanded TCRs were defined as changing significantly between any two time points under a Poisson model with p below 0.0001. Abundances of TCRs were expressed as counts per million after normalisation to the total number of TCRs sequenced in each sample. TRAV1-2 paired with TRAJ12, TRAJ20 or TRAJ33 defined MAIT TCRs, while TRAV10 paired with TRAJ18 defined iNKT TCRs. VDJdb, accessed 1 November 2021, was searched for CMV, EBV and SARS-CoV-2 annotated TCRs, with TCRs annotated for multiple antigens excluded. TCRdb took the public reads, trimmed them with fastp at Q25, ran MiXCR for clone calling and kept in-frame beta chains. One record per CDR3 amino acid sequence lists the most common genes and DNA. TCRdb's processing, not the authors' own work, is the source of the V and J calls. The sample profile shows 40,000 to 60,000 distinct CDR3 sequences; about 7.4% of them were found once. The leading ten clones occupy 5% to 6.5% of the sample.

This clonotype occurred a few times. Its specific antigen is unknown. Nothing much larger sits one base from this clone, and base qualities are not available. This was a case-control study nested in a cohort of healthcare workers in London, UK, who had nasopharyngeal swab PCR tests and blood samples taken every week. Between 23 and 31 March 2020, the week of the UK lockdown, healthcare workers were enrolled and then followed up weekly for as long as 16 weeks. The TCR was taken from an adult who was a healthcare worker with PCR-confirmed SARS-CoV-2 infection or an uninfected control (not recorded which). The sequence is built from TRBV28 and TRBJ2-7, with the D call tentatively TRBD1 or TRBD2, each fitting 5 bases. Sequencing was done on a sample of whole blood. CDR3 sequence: CASSSWDVQSSYEQYF. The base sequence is TGTGCCAGCAGTTCCTGGGACGTTCAGAGCTCCTACGAGCAGTACTTC.